The next 15 T cell receptor beta chains were all read from a single sample in a study of shared clonotypes between healthy human individuals. Some clones are missing from TCRdb's copy, which holds only in-frame ones; the method was immunoSEQ multiplex PCR. The table lists hundreds of thousands of clones, 73% of them singletons, with 1.5% to 2% in the top ten. The material sequenced was memory CD4+ T cells sorted from blood. Subset noted: CD45RA-negative fraction. Receptors were obtained from a woman in her 30s in good health.

CDR3 sequence (DNA): TGTGCCAGCAGCTTATCGGCCGGGAGGAGCAACAATGAGCAGTTCTTC. Protein: CASSLSAGRSNNEQFF. The chain carries TRBV11-2 and TRBJ2-1; 7 bases line up with TRBD2. CDR1 and CDR2 (germline): SGHAT, FQNNGV. The trim removed 2 bases at V and 5 bases at J, leaving 9 bases unmatched. The CDR3 loop spans 16 amino acids.

V gene TRBV2 combines with J gene TRBJ2-3; a possible D gene is TRBD2 (5 bases). Deletions cut 5 bases from V and 4 bases from J, with 10 bases between. The CDR3 is made up of 13 amino acids. Germline-derived CDR1 and CDR2 are SNHLY and FYNNEI. The CDR3 protein is CASSSGRADTQYF. In DNA, the CDR3 is TGTGCCAGCAGTAGCGGTCGAGCAGATACGCAGTATTTT.

This clone was seen many times. V and J are TRBV6-6 and TRBJ2-7; 11 bases line up with TRBD1. With 4 bases clipped from V and 6 bases from J, the junction kept 8 bases outside the gene matches. CDR1 is MNHNY and CDR2 is SVGAGI in the germline V gene (reference sequence). The CDR3 runs to 15 residues. The CDR3 coding sequence is TGTGCCAGCAGTTCCCTAGGGACAGGGGGAGGCGAGCAGTACTTC. This gives the protein CASSSLGTGGGEQYF.

The rearrangement links TRBV4-2 to TRBJ1-2; D perhaps matches TRBD1 (5 bases). Per germline, CDR1 LGHNA and CDR2 YNFKEQ. V gave up 4 bases and J gave up 0 bases, with 12 bases separating them. There are 15 residues in the CDR3. CDR3 DNA sequence: TGTGCCAGCAGCCGGGGCCGGGGATCTAACTATGGCTACACCTTC. Amino acids: CASSRGRGSNYGYTF.

V is TRBV28 and J is TRBJ1-5; weak D call: TRBD1 (5 bases). CDR1 is MDHEN and CDR2 is SYDVKM in the germline V gene. The V and J ends lost 4 bases and 11 bases respectively, with 12 bases between them. The CDR3 has 12 residues. CDR3 residues: CASSSQTESQHF. CDR3 bases: TGTGCCAGCAGTTCCCAGACAGAGTCCCAGCATTTT.

In DNA, the CDR3 is TGTGCCACCAGCTTCCGGGACGAAGAGACCCAGTACTTC. Protein product: CATSFRDEETQYF. V gene TRBV15 combines with J gene TRBJ2-5; D assignment may be TRBD1 or TRBD2 (5 bases each). Germline-derived CDR1 and CDR2 are LNHNV and YYDKDF (reference sequence). Trimming took off 5 bases at V and 3 bases at J, with 10 bases between the two ends. This CDR3 comprises 13 residues.

Note on this clone: Other nucleotide sequences from this sample produce the same CDR3. The chain links TRBV28 to TRBJ1-1; D ambiguous. Germline-derived CDR1 and CDR2 are MDHEN and SYDVKM. CDR3 length equals 11 residues. V lost 2 bases and J 7 bases, leaving 5 bases between the germline ends. The CDR3 reads CASSLRREAFF. The CDR3 DNA follows: TGTGCCAGCAGTTTAAGGCGTGAAGCTTTCTTT.

This chain links TRBV2 with TRBJ1-4, with a possible D match to TRBD1 (5 bases). With 2 bases removed from V and 0 bases from J, the gap between germline ends came to 16 bases. CDR1 is SNHLY and CDR2 is FYNNEI in the germline V gene. This CDR3 is built from 18 residues. CDR3 protein: CASSEWGGVPSTNEKLFF. CDR3 sequence (DNA): TGTGCCAGCAGTGAATGGGGAGGGGTCCCCTCAACTAATGAAAAACTGTTTTTT. The variable domain in full, with the rest retrieved from reference TRBV2 and TRBJ1-4, is EPEVTQTPSHQVTQMGQEVILRCVPISNHLYFYWYRQILGQKVEFLVSFYNNEISEKSEIFDDQFSVERPDGSNFTLKIRSTKLEDSAMYFCASSEWGGVPSTNEKLFFGSGTQLSVL.

About this clone: Other DNA variants within this sample encode the same CDR3. The chain couples TRBV6-5 to TRBJ1-5, with D maybe TRBD1 (6 bases). Germline V gives CDR1 MNHEY, CDR2 SVGAGI. The V and J ends lost 0 bases and 4 bases respectively, with 10 bases between them. The CDR3 spans 15 residues. The CDR3 here is CASSYSGGANQPQHF. The CDR3 DNA is TGTGCCAGCAGTTACTCCGGGGGGGCAAATCAGCCCCAGCATTTT.

The chain couples TRBV6-1 to TRBJ1-4; 7 bases line up with TRBD1. Looked up from germline, CDR1 is MNHNS and CDR2 is SASEGT. Trimming took 10 bases from V and 4 from J; bases not matched to a gene: 9. The CDR3 totals 14 residues. The CDR3 bases are TGTGCCACCAATTTCCAGGGGGATAATGAAAAACTGTTTTTT. This sequence encodes CATNFQGDNEKLFF.

This chain uses TRBV5-5 with TRBJ1-2; 7 positions agree with TRBD1. The CDR3 contains 14 residues. Unmatched junction bases numbered 5, after V lost 4 bases and J lost 2 bases. CDR1 is SGHKS, CDR2 YYEKEE, per germline (reference sequence). In DNA, the CDR3 is TGTGCCAGCAGCGCAGGGACAGACAACTATGGCTACACCTTC. Its translation is CASSAGTDNYGYTF.

As concerns this clone: Just one base apart from a much larger clone, this may be a read error. Other DNA sequences of this sample code for an identical CDR3. The J gene is TRBJ2-7, the V gene TRBV27; 7 nucleotides line up with TRBD1. The germline V gene has CDR1 MNHEY and CDR2 SMNVEV (reference sequence). V was clipped by 3 bases and J by 2 bases; unmatched bases: 4. This CDR3 spans 14 amino acids. CDR3 region: CASSFSQGPYEQYF. The CDR3 region has the DNA TGTGCCAGCAGTTTTTCACAGGGGCCCTACGAGCAGTACTTC.

This chain connects TRBV29-1 to TRBJ1-1; D is possibly TRBD1 (6 bases). The V and J ends lost 8 bases and 4 bases respectively, with 20 bases between them. Germline V gene data show CDR1 as SQVTM and CDR2 as ANQGSEA. There are 14 residues in the CDR3. CDR3 sequence (DNA): TGCAGCTTCAATGGCCCGGGAGGGGGCACTGAAGCTTTCTTT. Translated: CSFNGPGGGTEAFF.

This chain uses TRBV5-5 with TRBJ2-5; TRBD2 aligns across 10 bases. Unmatched junction bases numbered 8, after V lost 0 bases and J lost 0 bases. There are 18 residues in the CDR3. The germline V gene has CDR1 SGHKS and CDR2 YYEKEE (reference sequence). CDR3 protein: CASSLGLAGETYQETQYF. The CDR3, as DNA: TGTGCCAGCAGCTTGGGGCTAGCGGGGGAGACATACCAAGAGACCCAGTACTTC.

This chain joins TRBV19 and TRBJ1-5; perhaps TRBD1 as D (5 bases). CDR1 LNHDA and CDR2 SQIVND come from the germline V gene (reference sequence). Between the trimmed V and J ends, which lost 7 bases and 5 bases, there was a span of 12 bases. There are 13 residues in the CDR3. The CDR3 DNA reads as TGTGCCAGTAATCGGGGCGTACATCAGCCCCAGCATTTT. Its protein product is CASNRGVHQPQHF.